This T cell receptor beta chain stems from a study of TIL therapy for anti-PD-1-resistant metastatic lung cancer. Study at large: A few tumors were EGFR-mutant and two were ALK-rearranged. By whole-exome sequencing, median non-synonymous tumor mutation burden was roughly 1.6 mutations per megabase. Study results and caveats: Infused TIL clonotypes partially replaced the baseline blood repertoire, then decayed over months.

The CDR3 covers 12 residues. The germline CDR1 and CDR2 sequences are LGHDT and YNNKEL (reference sequence). Trimming removed 3 bases from V and 0 bases from J, with 1 base in between. The immunoSEQ assay was v3. Clones were read by immunoSEQ multiplex PCR, and TCRdb kept only the in-frame ones, dropping some. There are more than 45,000 clones in the sample; 80% to 90% occur only once, and 2.6% lies in the top ten. With respect to this clone: Its antigen is undetermined. Other DNA sequences within the sample encode an identical CDR3.

Time point defined: pre-treatment sample, taken before nivolumab and TIL therapy. Stage 4 NSCLC adults joined between October 2017 and 2020. The chain uses TRBV3-1 (or the pseudogene TRBV3-2) and TRBJ2-3; D is ambiguous. Sequenced here: blood, sampled at baseline. This TCR was recovered from a person aged 25 to 80 with non-small cell lung cancer. In nucleotides, the CDR3 is TGTGCCAGCAGCCATAGCACAGATACGCAGTATTTT. It codes for CASSHSTDTQYF.